The 4 T cell receptor beta chains given below trace back to one sample, sequenced in a study of response to subunit inactivated influenza vaccine. TCRdb ran MiXCR on the RT-PCR reads and lists one entry per CDR3 protein. The data show 550,000 to 800,000 distinct CDR3 sequences, approximately 15% seen once. The input for sequencing was PBMCs from blood, taken less than 15 days before vaccination. The receptor set was obtained from a man aged 45 to 65 who received an inactivated influenza vaccine.

This clonotype was detected many times. The DNA of the CDR3 is TGTGCCAGCAGTTTACTCTCCCAAGAGACCCAGTACTTC. Residues: CASSLLSQETQYF. The chain carries TRBV28 and TRBJ2-5; no definite D call. Germline CDR1 reads MDHEN; CDR2 reads SYDVKM. V lost 2 bases and J lost 1, with 5 bases in between. The CDR3 loop spans 13 amino acids. The whole variable domain, remainder taken from reference TRBV28 and TRBJ2-5, is DVKVTQSSRYLVKRTGEKVFLECVQDMDHENMFWYRQDPGLGLRLIYFSYDVKMKEKGDIPEGYSVSREKKERFSLILESASTNQTSMYLCASSLLSQETQYFGPGTRLLVL.

The CDR3 reads CASSDKADPSYNEQFF. The CDR3 region has the DNA TGTGCCAGCAGTGATAAGGCGGATCCCTCCTACAATGAGCAGTTCTTC. V and J are TRBV2 and TRBJ2-1; D is ambiguous. Trimming took off 3 bases at V and 0 bases at J, with 12 bases between the two ends. The length of the CDR3 is 16 residues. CDR1 SNHLY and CDR2 FYNNEI come from the germline V gene. The full variable domain, in which reference TRBV2 and TRBJ2-1 provide the parts outside the CDR3, is EPEVTQTPSHQVTQMGQEVILRCVPISNHLYFYWYRQILGQKVEFLVSFYNNEISEKSEIFDDQFSVERPDGSNFTLKIRSTKLEDSAMYFCASSDKADPSYNEQFFGPGTRLTVL.

The chain is built from TRBV4-3 and TRBJ2-5; weak D call: TRBD2 (6 bases). Deletions cut 0 bases from V and 3 bases from J, with 8 bases between. The CDR3 runs to 14 residues. Germline CDR1 and CDR2: LGHNA and YSLEER. The CDR3 DNA reads TGCGCCAGCAGCCAAGATTTAGCGGAAGAGACCCAGTACTTC. It encodes CASSQDLAEETQYF.

This clonotype was counted a few times. The gene calls are TRBV20-1 and TRBJ2-1; D might be TRBD1 (5 bases). V gave up 0 bases and J gave up 1 base, with 13 bases separating them. This CDR3 has 16 residues. Per germline, CDR1 DFQATT and CDR2 SNEGSKA (reference sequence). CDR3 in amino acids: CSARDPAQGSYNEQFF. In DNA form, the CDR3 reads TGCAGTGCTAGAGATCCCGCGCAGGGATCCTACAATGAGCAGTTCTTC.